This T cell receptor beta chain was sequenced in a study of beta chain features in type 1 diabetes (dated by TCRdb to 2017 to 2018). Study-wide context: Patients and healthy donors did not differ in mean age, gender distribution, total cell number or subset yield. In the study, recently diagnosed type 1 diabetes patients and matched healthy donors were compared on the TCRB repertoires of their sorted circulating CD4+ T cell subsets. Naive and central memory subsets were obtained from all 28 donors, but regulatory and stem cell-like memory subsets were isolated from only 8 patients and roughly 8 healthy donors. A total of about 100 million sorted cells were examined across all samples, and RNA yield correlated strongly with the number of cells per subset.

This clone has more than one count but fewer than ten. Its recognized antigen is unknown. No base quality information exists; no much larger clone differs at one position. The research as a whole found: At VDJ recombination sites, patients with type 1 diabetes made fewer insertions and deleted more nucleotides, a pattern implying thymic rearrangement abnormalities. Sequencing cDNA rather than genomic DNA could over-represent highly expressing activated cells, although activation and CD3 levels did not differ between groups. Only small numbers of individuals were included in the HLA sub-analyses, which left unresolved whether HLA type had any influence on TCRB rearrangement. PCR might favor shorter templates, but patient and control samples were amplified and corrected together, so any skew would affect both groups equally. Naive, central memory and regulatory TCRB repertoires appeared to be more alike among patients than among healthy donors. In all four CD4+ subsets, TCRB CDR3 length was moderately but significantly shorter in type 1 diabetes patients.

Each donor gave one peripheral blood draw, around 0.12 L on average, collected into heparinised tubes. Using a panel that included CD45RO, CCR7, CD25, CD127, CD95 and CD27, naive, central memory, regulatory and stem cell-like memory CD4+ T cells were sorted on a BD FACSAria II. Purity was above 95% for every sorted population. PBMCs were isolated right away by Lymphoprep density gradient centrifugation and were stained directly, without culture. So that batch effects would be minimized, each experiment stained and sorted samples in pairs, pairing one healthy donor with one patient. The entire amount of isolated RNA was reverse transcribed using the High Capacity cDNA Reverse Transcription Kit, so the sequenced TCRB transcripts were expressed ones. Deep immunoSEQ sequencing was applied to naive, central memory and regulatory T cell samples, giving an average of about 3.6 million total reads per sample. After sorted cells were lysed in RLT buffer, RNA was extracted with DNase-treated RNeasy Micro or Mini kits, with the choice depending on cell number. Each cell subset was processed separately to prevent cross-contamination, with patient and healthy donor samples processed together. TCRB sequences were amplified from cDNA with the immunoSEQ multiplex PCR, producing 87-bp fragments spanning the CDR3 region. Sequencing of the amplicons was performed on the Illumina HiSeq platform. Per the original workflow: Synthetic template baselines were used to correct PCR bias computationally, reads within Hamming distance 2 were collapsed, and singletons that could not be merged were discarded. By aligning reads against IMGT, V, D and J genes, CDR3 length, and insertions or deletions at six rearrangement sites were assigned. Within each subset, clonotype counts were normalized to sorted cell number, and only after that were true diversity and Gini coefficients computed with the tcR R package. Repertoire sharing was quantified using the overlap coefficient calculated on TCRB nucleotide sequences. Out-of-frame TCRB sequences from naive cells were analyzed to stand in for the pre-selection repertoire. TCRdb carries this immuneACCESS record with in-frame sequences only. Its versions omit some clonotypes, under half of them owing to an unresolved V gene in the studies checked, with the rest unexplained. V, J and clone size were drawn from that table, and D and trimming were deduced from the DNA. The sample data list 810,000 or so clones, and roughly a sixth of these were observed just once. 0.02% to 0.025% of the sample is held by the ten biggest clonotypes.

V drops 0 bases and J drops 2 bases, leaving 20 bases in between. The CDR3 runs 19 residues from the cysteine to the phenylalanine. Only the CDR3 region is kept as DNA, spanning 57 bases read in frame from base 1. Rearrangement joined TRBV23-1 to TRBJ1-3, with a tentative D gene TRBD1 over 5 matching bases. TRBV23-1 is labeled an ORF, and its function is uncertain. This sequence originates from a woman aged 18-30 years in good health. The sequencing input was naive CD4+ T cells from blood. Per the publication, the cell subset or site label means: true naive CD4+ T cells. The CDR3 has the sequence CASSQSNLGAGCTGNTIYF. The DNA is TGCGCCAGCAGTCAATCAAACCTCGGTGCAGGGTGCACTGGAAACACCATATATTTT.